This is a list of T cell receptor beta chains from one sample in a study of early stage breast cancer tumors. The assay was immunoSEQ multiplex PCR, and TCRdb's table has in-frame clones only and misses some. This repertoire shows tens of thousands of clones, around 80% found once; its top ten account for 3% to 3.5%. Sequenced input: blood. These receptors came from a person in their 40s with breast cancer. The CDR3 runs from the conserved cysteine through the conserved F or W. D genes are given only for firm matches. Size is stated for part of the rows, as once, few or many counts, or as a class when the clone is expanded.

>TRBJ2-7|TRBV6-6|.|once
CASSYGDQVSYEQYF
TGTGCCAGCAGTTACGGGGATCAGGTTTCCTACGAGCAGTACTTC
>TRBJ1-2|TRBV18|.|.
CASSPPGRGDGYTF
TGTGCCAGCTCACCACCGGGAAGGGGGGACGGCTACACCTTC
>TRBJ2-7|TRBV7-2|.|.
CASSLAVGGYEQYF
TGTGCCAGCAGCTTAGCTGTCGGGGGATACGAGCAGTACTTC
>TRBJ2-7|TRBV6-5|TRBD1|.
CASSYSRTGYEQYF
TGTGCCAGCAGTTATTCCCGGACAGGCTACGAGCAGTACTTC
>TRBJ1-3|TRBV14|.|once
CASSPQSSGNTIYF
TGTGCCAGCAGCCCCCAGTCCTCTGGAAACACCATATATTTT
>TRBJ1-1|TRBV5-4|.|once
CASSPVGRGTEAFF
TGTGCCAGCAGCCCCGTGGGGCGCGGGACTGAAGCTTTCTTT
>TRBJ1-4|TRBV18|.|.
CASSPRSTGLNEKLFF
TGTGCCAGCTCACCCCGCTCAACAGGGTTGAATGAAAAACTGTTTTTT
>TRBJ1-2|TRBV4-2|.|.
CASSQDYRQTHYGYTF
TGTGCCAGCAGCCAAGATTATCGACAGACCCACTATGGCTACACCTTC
>TRBJ2-3|TRBV4-1|TRBD2|.
CASSQGPGLAGRTDTQYF
TGCGCCAGCAGCCAGGGACCGGGACTAGCGGGACGAACAGATACGCAGTATTTT
>TRBJ2-5|TRBV13|.|once
CASSLTTQETQYF
TGTGCCAGCAGCCTGACAACACAAGAGACCCAGTACTTC
>TRBJ1-1|TRBV30|.|many
CAWSQGMNTEAFF
TGTGCCTGGAGTCAGGGGATGAACACTGAAGCTTTCTTT
>TRBJ1-3|TRBV27|TRBD1|.
CASSSTGGGSAGNTIYF
TGTGCCAGCAGTTCGACAGGGGGCGGCTCTGCTGGAAACACCATATATTTT
>TRBJ2-7|TRBV5-6|.|.
CASSLGQSLYEQYF
TGTGCCAGCAGCTTGGGACAGTCCCTCTACGAGCAGTACTTC
>TRBJ1-2|TRBV5-6|.|.
CASSLVEGSNGYTF
TGTGCCAGCAGCCTCGTGGAGGGCTCAAATGGCTACACCTTC
>TRBJ1-2|TRBV6-1|.|few
CASILDLMSGGYTF
TGTGCCAGCATTCTGGATCTCATGTCGGGGGGCTACACCTTC
>TRBJ2-1|TRBV19|TRBD2|.
CASSTQAGGPYNEQFF
TGTGCCAGTAGTACCCAAGCGGGAGGGCCCTACAATGAGCAGTTCTTC
>TRBJ2-5|TRBV6-5|.|.
CASSSPQGGETQYF
TGTGCCAGCAGTTCCCCCCAGGGAGGCGAGACCCAGTACTTC
>TRBJ1-5|TRBV23-1|TRBD1|.
CASSLYGQGKKKSNQPQHF
TGCGCCAGCAGTCTGTATGGACAGGGTAAAAAGAAAAGCAATCAGCCCCAGCATTTT
>TRBJ2-3|TRBV13|TRBD2|.
CASSLRGGSTDTQYF
TGTGCCAGCAGCTTAAGGGGAGGGAGCACAGATACGCAGTATTTT
>TRBJ2-1|TRBV5-1|.|few
CASGLRTGPYNEQFF
TGCGCCAGCGGACTTCGGACCGGACCCTACAATGAGCAGTTCTTC
>TRBJ1-2|TRBV27|TRBD1|.
CASSPGQGRTNYGYTF
TGTGCCAGCAGTCCCGGACAGGGGCGAACTAACTATGGCTACACCTTC
>TRBJ1-5|TRBV19|.|.
CASRKAGPQHF
TGTGCCAGTAGAAAGGCGGGGCCCCAGCATTTT
>TRBJ2-7|TRBV7-2|TRBD1|.
CASSQRTGLYEQYF
TGTGCCAGCAGCCAAAGGACAGGGCTCTACGAGCAGTACTTC
>TRBJ2-2|TRBV4-1|.|.
CASSHLRGRDTGELFF
TGCGCCAGCAGCCACCTTCGGGGGCGGGACACCGGGGAGCTGTTTTTT
>TRBJ1-1|TRBV10-2|TRBD1|.
CASGQGATEAFF
TGCGCCAGCGGCCAGGGGGCGACTGAAGCTTTCTTT
>TRBJ2-2|TRBV7-2|.|.
CASSRQSRVAGELFF
TGTGCCAGCAGTCGCCAGTCCAGGGTAGCCGGGGAGCTGTTTTTT
>TRBJ2-7|TRBV4-1|.|.
CASSQEAVGSSYEQYF
TGCGCCAGCAGCCAAGAGGCGGTCGGAAGCTCCTACGAGCAGTACTTC
>TRBJ2-1|TRBV9|.|.
CASSVGTLAPNEQFF
TGTGCCAGCAGCGTTGGGACTTTAGCCCCCAATGAGCAGTTCTTC
>TRBJ1-5|TRBV11-3|.|few
CASSLTWSNQPQHF
TGTGCCAGCAGTCTAACGTGGAGCAATCAGCCCCAGCATTTT
>TRBJ2-5|TRBV4-1|TRBD2|.
CASSPRSGRPQETQYF
TGCGCCAGCAGCCCCCGGAGCGGGAGGCCCCAAGAGACCCAGTACTTC
>TRBJ2-1|TRBV5-1|.|.
CASSLAVSVHEQFF
TGCGCCAGCAGCTTGGCCGTTAGCGTACATGAGCAGTTCTTC
>TRBJ1-6|TRBV30|.|.
CAWSRPLTPLHF
TGTGCCTGGAGTAGGCCGTTAACCCCCCTCCACTTT
>TRBJ1-1|TRBV11-3|.|few
CASRTGVGTEAFF
TGTGCCAGCAGGACAGGAGTAGGAACTGAAGCTTTCTTT
>TRBJ2-1|TRBV2|.|.
CASGDSSPRRLYEQFF
TGTGCCAGCGGGGATAGCTCGCCCAGACGGCTCTATGAGCAGTTCTTC
>TRBJ2-7|TRBV5-4|TRBD1|.
CASSPGQGPYEQYF
TGTGCCAGCAGCCCAGGACAGGGTCCCTACGAGCAGTACTTC
>TRBJ2-1|TRBV30|.|few
CAWRLDRIIDNEQFF
TGTGCCTGGAGATTAGACAGGATCATTGACAATGAGCAGTTCTTC
>TRBJ2-1|TRBV7-6|TRBD2|.
CASSLSPDSGRADLYNEQFF
TGTGCCAGCAGCTTATCGCCGGATAGCGGGAGAGCAGATCTCTACAATGAGCAGTTCTTC
>TRBJ1-2|TRBV7-8|.|.
CASSSNRGSYGYTF
TGTGCCAGCAGCTCAAATAGGGGGAGCTATGGCTACACCTTC
>TRBJ1-1|TRBV28|TRBD1|.
CVCAGGVGDAFF
TGTGTGTGCGCAGGGGGAGTTGGGGACGCTTTCTTT
>TRBJ1-2|TRBV30|TRBD1|few
CAWSVWTGNGYTF
TGTGCCTGGAGTGTCTGGACAGGGAATGGCTACACCTTC
>TRBJ1-2|TRBV2|TRBD1|.
CASELDRGYGYTF
TGTGCCAGCGAGCTCGACAGGGGCTATGGCTACACCTTC
>TRBJ1-2|TRBV6-6|TRBD1|.
CASSYSDRGRDYGYTF
TGTGCCAGCAGTTACTCAGACAGGGGGCGAGACTATGGCTACACCTTC
>TRBJ1-2|TRBV6-6|.|.
CASSYPTNNYGYTF
TGTGCCAGCAGTTACCCGACAAACAACTATGGCTACACCTTC
>TRBJ1-5|TRBV4-2|.|once
CASSQIQGSNQPQHF
TGTGCCAGCAGCCAGATACAGGGTAGCAATCAGCCCCAGCATTTT